The clone carrying this T cell receptor beta chain was seen a handful of times. Its specificity is unknown. The data were obtained in a study of T-cell memory formation after mild COVID-19. Study background: There were largely donor-specific TCR clusters. Study conclusions and caveats: The appearance of some responding clones in pre-infection memory suggested that cross-reactive memory joined.

TCRdb reanalysed the 5' RACE reads using MiXCR and keeps one entry per CDR3 protein. The sample has about 290,000 distinct CDR3 sequences, 15% to 20% seen once. The CDR3 extends over 14 amino acids. V shed 4 bases and J shed 8 bases, with 17 bases lying between them. Germline V gives CDR1 LGHNA, CDR2 YNFKEQ. V usage is TRBV4-2 and J usage is TRBJ1-2; D might be TRBD1 (5 bases). The receptor was isolated from a man aged 18 to 30 who had mild COVID-19 (a few samples of this study predate the infection). Cell type and time point are not known. Material: PBMCs or a T cell subset sorted from them (not recorded which). CDR3 sequence: CASSLSGAPWGYTF. The CDR3 nucleotides are TGTGCCAGCAGCCTGAGCGGGGCCCCCTGGGGCTACACCTTC.